The 22 T cell receptor beta chains listed next were all sequenced from one sample in a study of T cell repertoires in cytomegalovirus infection. TCRdb passed the reads through MiXCR, listing each CDR3 protein once. This sample has around 94,000 distinct CDR3 sequences, with more than 15% found just once. The specimen was PBMCs. These receptors all come from a human donor in good health (CMV status not recorded). Some clones in this sample may be carry-over from other donors' samples.

This clonotype was recorded many times. The chain carries TRBV29-1 and TRBJ1-1; D call uncertain. Germline assignment: CDR1 SQVTM and CDR2 ANQGSEA. The V and J ends lost 2 bases and 3 bases respectively, with 7 bases between them. CDR3 length equals 12 residues. CDR3 loop: CSVEQSYTEAFF. The CDR3 DNA reads as TGCAGCGTTGAACAGTCCTACACTGAAGCTTTCTTT. The full variable domain, in which reference TRBV29-1 and TRBJ1-1 provide the parts outside the CDR3, is SAVISQKPSRDICQRGTSLTIQCQVDSQVTMMFWYRQQPGQSLTLIATANQGSEATYESGFVIDKFPISRPNLTFSTLTVSNMSPEDSSIYLCSVEQSYTEAFFGQGTRLTVV.

This clonotype was recorded many times. This chain connects TRBV11-2 to TRBJ2-5; D ambiguous. With 0 bases removed from V and 1 base from J, the gap between germline ends came to 3 bases. CDR1 SGHAT and CDR2 FQNNGV come from the germline V gene. The CDR3 extends over 13 amino acids. The CDR3 reads CASSLDGQETQYF. The CDR3 bases are TGTGCCAGCAGCTTAGACGGCCAAGAGACCCAGTACTTC.

The chain uses TRBV6-2 or TRBV6-3 and TRBJ2-2, with D tentatively TRBD2 (8 bases). V was pared by 0 bases and J by 4 bases, with 15 bases between. Germline loops: CDR1 MNHEY, CDR2 SVGEGT. This CDR3 has 17 amino acids. CDR3: CASSYSREGAITGELFF. CDR3 DNA sequence: TGTGCCAGCAGTTACTCCCGGGAGGGGGCCATCACCGGGGAGCTGTTTTTT.

This clonotype was seen at least ten times. The chain carries TRBV28 and TRBJ2-4; D might be TRBD2 (6 bases). Germline-derived CDR1 and CDR2 are MDHEN and SYDVKM. This CDR3 contains 13 residues. Trimming left V 10 bases short and J 3 bases short, with 13 bases between. The CDR3 DNA is TGTGCCACCCGGGAGTCTAACAAAAACATTCAGTACTTC. It codes for CATRESNKNIQYF. The full variable domain, in which reference TRBV28 and TRBJ2-4 provide the parts outside the CDR3, is DVKVTQSSRYLVKRTGEKVFLECVQDMDHENMFWYRQDPGLGLRLIYFSYDVKMKEKGDIPEGYSVSREKKERFSLILESASTNQTSMYLCATRESNKNIQYFGAGTRLSVL.

This clonotype was detected only a few times. The V and J genes are TRBV29-1 and TRBJ1-2; D may be TRBD1 (5 bases). Trimming took 3 bases from V and 4 from J, leaving 9 bases between them. This CDR3 spans 12 amino acids. Looked up from germline, CDR1 is SQVTM and CDR2 is ANQGSEA. The CDR3 DNA reads as TGCAGCGTTGAGGAGGGGATCTATGGCTACACCTTC. Translated: CSVEEGIYGYTF.

This chain uses TRBV12-3 or TRBV12-4 with TRBJ2-2; D gene uncertain. The CDR3 runs to 11 residues. The germline V and J ends were trimmed by 6 bases and 8 bases, with 7 bases remaining between them. CDR3 in amino acids: CASSYIGELFF. DNA of the CDR3: TGTGCCAGCAGCTACATTGGGGAGCTGTTTTTT.

The sample holds many counts of this clonotype. The chain employs TRBV12-3 or TRBV12-4 and TRBJ1-2, with 7 bases aligning to TRBD1. The V and J ends lost 5 bases and 7 bases, in that order; junction bases with no gene match: 7. The CDR3 is 13 residues long. The chain's CDR3 is CASSLTGEAGYTF. The CDR3 DNA is TGTGCCAGCAGTCTTACAGGGGAGGCTGGCTACACCTTC.

This clonotype was recorded at least ten times. This chain uses TRBV3-1 with TRBJ1-1; weak D call: TRBD1 (5 bases). Germline CDR1 LGHDT, CDR2 YNNKEL (reference sequence). This CDR3 region has 15 residues. Trimming removed 0 bases at V and 6 bases at J, with 14 bases between. DNA for the CDR3: TGTGCCAGCAGCCAAGAATCGCAGGGAGGCGCTGAAGCTTTCTTT. Its translation: CASSQESQGGAEAFF.

By share, this clonotype ranks as medium-sized (0.01 to 0.1%). The J gene is TRBJ1-2, the V gene TRBV7-2; D unresolved. This CDR3 region has 15 residues. Germline loops: CDR1 SGHTA, CDR2 FQGNSA. V lost 4 bases, J lost 0 bases, and 12 bases lay in between. The CDR3 is CASSSRLAANYGYTF. Here the CDR3 DNA reads TGTGCCAGCAGCTCCAGACTGGCGGCTAACTATGGCTACACCTTC.

This clonotype appeared many times. J is TRBJ1-5 and V is TRBV7-8, with D unclear. Germline lookup yields CDR1 SGHVS and CDR2 FQNEAQ. Trimming stripped 0 bases from V and 0 bases from J, with 3 bases between. The CDR3 is 14 residues long. CDR3 loop: CASSLAVSNQPQHF. The CDR3 coding sequence is TGTGCCAGCAGCTTAGCAGTTAGCAATCAGCCCCAGCATTTT.

The table lists this clonotype with a few counts. This chain connects TRBV28 to TRBJ1-5, with TRBD1 matching 10 bases. The germline CDR1 and CDR2 sequences are MDHEN and SYDVKM. This CDR3 has 15 residues. The trim removed 5 bases at V and 6 bases at J, leaving 7 bases unmatched. The CDR3 reads CASSGTGERGQPQHF. For the CDR3, the DNA is TGTGCCAGCAGTGGGACAGGGGAACGGGGTCAGCCCCAGCATTTT.

The chain is built from TRBV29-1 and TRBJ1-1, with a possible D match to TRBD1 (5 bases). The CDR3 covers 14 residues. The V gene lost 4 bases and the J gene lost 0 bases, with 12 bases spanning the gap. The germline gives CDR1 SQVTM, CDR2 ANQGSEA. CDR3 nucleotide sequence: TGCAGCGTTGTGAGAACAGGCATGAACACTGAAGCTTTCTTT. Protein sequence: CSVVRTGMNTEAFF.

Ten or more counts support this clonotype. CDR3 sequence reads: CASSQGTGSHPYGYTF. The CDR3, as DNA: TGTGCCAGCAGCCAAGGGACAGGATCTCACCCCTATGGCTACACCTTC. The chain joins TRBV4-2 to TRBJ1-2; 7 nucleotides line up with TRBD1. The CDR3 consists of 16 residues. Germline values: CDR1 LGHNA, CDR2 YNFKEQ. V shed 1 base, J shed 4 bases, and the junction held 9 bases outside the gene matches.

A word on this clonotype: The junction shows a germline mismatch at one end, possibly a read error. The rearrangement links TRBV5-5 to TRBJ2-4; TRBD1 or TRBD2 may be the D gene (7 bases each). From germline, CDR1 is SGHKS and CDR2 YYEKEE (reference sequence). This CDR3 has 18 residues. Here the CDR3 DNA reads TGTGCCAGCAGCCAACCAGGGGGTTGGGAGGGTGCCAAAAGCATTCAGTACTTC. Its protein product is CASSQPGGWEGAKSIQYF.

About this clonotype itself: A much bigger clone sits one base away, suggesting this may be a read error. The conserved closing phenylalanine or tryptophan is absent in this CDR3, likely reflecting a read error. J is TRBJ1-1 and V is TRBV7-9, with D possibly being TRBD1 (5 bases). Trimming cost V 0 bases and J 6 bases, with 8 bases left between them. This CDR3 region has 13 residues. Germline V gives CDR1 SEHNR, CDR2 FQNEAQ (reference sequence). CDR3 DNA: TGTGCCAGCAGCTTAGCCAGGGAAGCTGAAGCTTTCCTT. Its protein is CASSLAREAEAFL.

There are many counts of this clonotype. The chain uses TRBV7-2 and TRBJ2-5; no clear D gene. CDR1 and CDR2 (germline): SGHTA, FQGNSA. The length of the CDR3 is 13 residues. The V end was cut by 3 bases, the J end by 5 bases, with 10 bases between. This chain's CDR3 is CASSFTLSETQYF. The DNA of the CDR3 is TGTGCCAGCAGCTTTACCTTAAGTGAGACCCAGTACTTC.

This clonotype showed up many times. The DNA of the CDR3 is TGTGCCAGCAGCCCCCGGACAGGGGGCTTTACCGGGGAGCTGTTTTTT. This codes for CASSPRTGGFTGELFF. The V and J genes are TRBV7-2 and TRBJ2-2; 11 nucleotides match TRBD1. The CDR3 has 16 residues. Trimming at V came to 5 bases and at J to 5 bases, leaving 7 bases not matched to a gene. Germline-derived CDR1 and CDR2 are SGHTA and FQGNSA.

The chain combines TRBV28 with TRBJ1-1, with D possibly matching TRBD1 (6 bases). The germline V and J ends were trimmed by 4 bases and 1 base, with 10 bases remaining between them. This CDR3 is 14 amino acids long. Germline CDR1 reads MDHEN; CDR2 reads SYDVKM. CDR3 in amino acids: CASSSEGGNTEAFF. CDR3 nucleotides: TGTGCCAGCAGTTCCGAAGGGGGGAACACTGAAGCTTTCTTT.

About this clonotype itself: A much larger clone differs from this one at a single base, so this may be a read error. The rearrangement uses TRBV7-6 and TRBJ2-1, with D uncertain. CDR1 is SGHVS and CDR2 is FNYEAQ in the germline V gene. The CDR3 extends over 17 amino acids. The CDR3: CASSPQLFRPGYKEQFF. CDR3 nucleotides: TGTGCCAGCAGCCCACAGCTTTTTAGACCAGGCTACAAAGAGCAGTTCTTC.

The chain is built from TRBV7-2 and TRBJ2-5; D not certain. Germline CDR1 is SGHTA and CDR2 is FQGNSA. This CDR3 region has 15 residues. V was cut by 3 bases and J by 5 bases, with 16 bases left in between. The CDR3 DNA sequence: TGTGCCAGCAGCTTGACAATGTTGCCCCGGGAGACCCAGTACTTC. Amino acid sequence: CASSLTMLPRETQYF.

This clonotype has more than one count but fewer than ten. The junction differs from germline at one of its ends, possibly a read error. The chain employs TRBV15 and TRBJ2-3, with D possibly TRBD2 on 5 matching bases. Germline V gene data show CDR1 as LNHNV and CDR2 as YYDKDF (reference sequence). This CDR3 is built from 15 residues. CDR3 in amino acids: CATSRGSASRDTQYF. The CDR3 bases are TGTGCCACCAGCAGAGGATCGGCTAGCAGAGATACGCAGTATTTT. Filled out from reference TRBV15 and TRBJ2-3, the complete variable domain reads DAMVIQNPRYQVTQFGKPVTLSCSQTLNHNVMYWYQQKSSQAPKLLFHYYDKDFNNEADTPDNFQSRRPNTSFCFLDIRSPGLGDTAMYLCATSRGSASRDTQYFGPGTRLTVL.

The rearrangement joins TRBV6-6 to TRBJ1-1; TRBD1 is a possible D gene (5 bases). The V end was cut by 2 bases, the J end by 6 bases, with 10 bases between. Germline V lookup: CDR1 MNHNY, CDR2 SVGAGI (reference sequence). The CDR3 is 13 amino acids. The CDR3 region has the DNA TGTGCCAGCAGTTACCAAGGGGACGCTGAAGCTTTCTTT. The encoded protein is CASSYQGDAEAFF.